Sequencing of this T cell receptor beta chain was carried out in a study of blood T cell repertoires in COVID-19. As for the study in general: Samples came from the United States, Italy and Spain, spanning acute and convalescent COVID-19. Sample material is recorded as cDNA or gDNA derived from T cells, B-cell-depleted T cells, or PBMCs.

Data came from immunoSEQ multiplex PCR; TCRdb stores just in-frame clones and leaves some out. The table lists around 20,000 clones, more than 70% of them singletons. Unmatched junction bases numbered 8, after V lost 6 bases and J lost 5 bases. The CDR3 has 14 amino acids. The germline V gene encodes CDR1 MDHEN and CDR2 SYDVKM. What was sequenced was peripheral blood. V is TRBV28 and J is TRBJ2-5; 8 nucleotides align to TRBD1. The TCR originated in a man aged 40-49 years with active COVID-19. The CDR3 reads CASSLDRGYETQYF. The CDR3 bases are TGTGCCAGCAGCCTTGACAGGGGATATGAGACCCAGTACTTC.